The 14 T cell receptor beta chains reported below all come from one sample, sequenced in a study of T cell clonotyping in hematopoietic cell transplantation. The assay was immunoSEQ multiplex PCR, and TCRdb's table has in-frame clones only and misses some. This table has 37,000 or so clones, around nine tenths appearing once. The sample taken for sequencing was peripheral blood mononuclear cells. The receptors originated from a woman aged 40 to 50 in good health. Some clones in this sample may be carry-over from other donors' samples.

V is TRBV9 and J is TRBJ1-2, with D perhaps matching TRBD1 (5 bases). The germline V gene encodes CDR1 SGDLS and CDR2 YYNGEE. This CDR3 region has 14 residues. The V end lost 4 bases, the J end lost 4 bases, and 14 bases lay between the germline ends. The CDR3 coding sequence is TGTGCCAGCAGCTTGACAGATTCGACCTATGGCTACACCTTC. This codes for CASSLTDSTYGYTF.

The gene calls are TRBV13 and TRBJ2-7; no clear D. The V end was cut by 1 base, the J end by 5 bases, with 15 bases between. CDR3 size: 15 residues. Germline CDR1 and CDR2: PRHDT and FYEKMQ (reference sequence). CDR3 nucleotide sequence: TGTGCCAGCAGCTTAGAGGAAGGATTTCGCCACGAGCAGTACTTC. Protein product: CASSLEEGFRHEQYF.

CDR3 loop: CASSFEGEQFF. CDR3 nucleotides: TGTGCCAGCAGTTTTGAAGGTGAGCAGTTCTTC. The chain couples TRBV6-5 to TRBJ2-1; D call uncertain. Germline CDR1 and CDR2: MNHEY and SVGAGI. There are 11 residues in the CDR3. V lost 4 bases and J lost 9, with 7 bases in between.

The rearrangement uses TRBV30 and TRBJ1-4, with D possibly TRBD1 on 5 matching bases. Germline lookup yields CDR1 GTSNPN and CDR2 SVGIG (reference sequence). CDR3 length equals 12 residues. Deletions cut 7 bases from V and 8 bases from J, with 14 bases between. CDR3 nucleotide sequence: TGTGCCTTCCGCTGGGGGGGGGAAAAACTGTTTTTT. This encodes CAFRWGGEKLFF.

The genes are TRBV9 and TRBJ2-5, with D uncertain. This CDR3 has 13 amino acids. V was cut by 4 bases and J by 1 base, with 8 bases left in between. Germline CDR1 reads SGDLS; CDR2 reads YYNGEE. This chain's CDR3 is CASSRSPQETQYF. CDR3 coding DNA: TGTGCCAGCAGCCGATCACCCCAAGAGACCCAGTACTTC.

The rearrangement links TRBV30 to TRBJ1-4; D unresolved. V gave up 2 bases and J gave up 8 bases, with 18 bases separating them. Germline V lookup: CDR1 GTSNPN, CDR2 SVGIG (reference sequence). This CDR3 is built from 15 residues. CDR3 loop: CAWSPLGPAREKLFF. The CDR3 DNA is TGTGCCTGGAGTCCCCTCGGTCCCGCGCGGGAAAAACTGTTTTTT.

The rearrangement links TRBV13 to TRBJ1-1; D unresolved. Trimming shortened V by 5 bases and J by 0 bases, and 13 bases separated the two germline ends. The V gene's germline CDR1 is PRHDT and CDR2 FYEKMQ (reference sequence). The CDR3 spans 15 residues. The CDR3 bases are TGTGCCAGCAGCCAAACCCTTCGCATGAACACTGAAGCTTTCTTT. It specifies CASSQTLRMNTEAFF.

This clone was recorded a few times. The V gene is TRBV4-2, the J gene TRBJ1-5; D remains ambiguous. The CDR3 is 13 residues long. Per germline, CDR1 LGHNA and CDR2 YNFKEQ. The germline V and J ends were trimmed by 0 bases and 6 bases, with 6 bases remaining between them. The CDR3: CASSQELTQPQHF. The CDR3 DNA follows: TGTGCCAGCAGCCAAGAATTAACTCAGCCCCAGCATTTT.

The count of this clone is one. V usage is TRBV28 and J usage is TRBJ1-2; TRBD1 is a possible D gene (6 bases). The V end lost 4 bases, the J end lost 8 bases, and 26 bases lay between the germline ends. The germline V gene encodes CDR1 MDHEN and CDR2 SYDVKM. The CDR3 length is 17 residues. The CDR3 DNA sequence: TGTGCCAGCAGTTCTACCCTTTTAACAGGGAGTTATGGGGGCTACACCTTC. Its translation is CASSSTLLTGSYGGYTF.

The chain has TRBV5-8 and TRBJ2-3, with D maybe TRBD2 (6 bases). The V end lost 4 bases, the J end lost 2 bases, and 17 bases lay between the germline ends. The germline gives CDR1 SGHTS, CDR2 YDEGEE. The length of the CDR3 is 16 residues. CDR3 region: CASSGGTGGLTDTQYF. The CDR3 DNA follows: TGTGCCAGCAGCGGGGGGACCGGGGGTCTCACAGATACGCAGTATTTT. The full variable domain, in which reference TRBV5-8 and TRBJ2-3 provide the parts outside the CDR3, is EAGVTQSPTHLIKTRGQQATLRCSPISGHTSVYWYQQALGLGLQFLLWYDEGEERNRGNFPPRFSGRQFPNYSSELNVNALELEDSALYLCASSGGTGGLTDTQYFGPGTRLTVL.

J is TRBJ1-6 and V is TRBV5-1; D is ambiguous. Germline V gene sequence: CDR1 SGHRS, CDR2 YFSETQ. The V gene lost 0 bases and the J gene lost 9 bases, with 13 bases spanning the gap. The CDR3 contains 15 residues. As DNA, the CDR3 is TGCGCCAGCAGCTTGGCGGGCAGTCCCAGTTCACCCCTCCACTTT. Translation: CASSLAGSPSSPLHF. The entire variable domain, with the rest obtained from reference TRBV5-1 and TRBJ1-6, is as follows: KAGVTQTPRYLIKTRGQQVTLSCSPISGHRSVSWYQQTPGQGLQFLFEYFSETQRNKGNFPGRFSGRQFSNSRSEMNVSTLELGDSALYLCASSLAGSPSSPLHFGNGTRLTVT.

The chain carries TRBV4-3 and TRBJ2-3, with TRBD2 matching 7 bases. The CDR3 contains 17 residues. Germline loops: CDR1 LGHNA, CDR2 YSLEER. The junction had 7 bases not matched to a gene; V was cut back by 0 bases and J by 1 base. In DNA form, the CDR3 reads TGCGCCAGCAGCCAAGATCTCCCTAGCGGTGGCACAGATACGCAGTATTTT. Its protein product is CASSQDLPSGGTDTQYF.

The chain has TRBV19 and TRBJ2-3; 9 bases agree with TRBD2. The CDR3 spans 15 residues. The germline V gene encodes CDR1 LNHDA and CDR2 SQIVND (reference sequence). Trimming cost V 3 bases and J 0 bases; bases outside gene matches: 1. CDR3: CASSITSGSTDTQYF. The CDR3 DNA sequence: TGTGCCAGTAGTATTACTAGCGGGAGCACAGATACGCAGTATTTT.

The rearrangement joins TRBV19 to TRBJ2-7, with a weak D call TRBD1 (6 bases). V lost 3 bases and J 1 base, leaving 13 bases between the germline ends. The CDR3 loop spans 15 amino acids. Germline CDR1 is LNHDA and CDR2 is SQIVND (reference sequence). CDR3 loop: CASSMRTGNSYEQYF. CDR3 sequence (DNA): TGTGCCAGTAGTATGAGAACAGGGAATTCCTACGAGCAGTACTTC.